A single sample is the source of the 10 T cell receptor beta chains below, sequenced in a study of T cells in Graves' hyperthyroidism and ophthalmopathy. Amplification of TCR beta CDR3 regions used RNA as the template. First-round RT-PCR of the TCR CDR3 relied on the HTBI primer set. Each CDR3 protein gets one entry after TCRdb re-called the multiplex PCR reads with MiXCR. The profile shows hundreds of thousands of distinct CDR3 sequences, 14% to 15% of them singletons. Sequenced material: blood. These receptors all come from a man younger than 30 with Graves' ophthalmopathy.

The table lists this clonotype with many counts. The chain uses TRBV7-3 and TRBJ2-5; 10 bases match TRBD2. The CDR3 is 15 residues long. The V segment lost 4 bases and the J segment 2 bases; nucleotides outside the gene matches: 4. Germline CDR1 reads SGHTA; CDR2 reads FQGTGA. CDR3 sequence reads: CASSWTSGTQETQYF. DNA of the CDR3: TGTGCCAGCAGCTGGACTAGCGGAACGCAAGAGACCCAGTACTTC.

This clonotype was recorded at least ten times. The chain recombines TRBV5-6 with TRBJ2-3, with 12 positions matching TRBD1. Germline CDR1 is SGHDT and CDR2 is YYEEEE. V lost 2 bases, J lost 3 bases, and 4 bases stayed unmatched. The CDR3 spans 16 residues. CDR3 loop: CASSLGTGGATDTQYF. DNA of the CDR3: TGTGCCAGCAGCTTAGGGACAGGGGGCGCTACAGATACGCAGTATTTT.

This clonotype has at least ten counts. This chain links TRBV6-1 with TRBJ2-2, with TRBD2 matching 7 bases. Germline V gene lookup returns CDR1 MNHNS and CDR2 SASEGT. The CDR3 is 15 amino acids. Germline trimming cut 5 bases from V and 6 bases from J; bases unmatched to any gene: 9. The CDR3: CASSLRLAAPGELFF. Written as DNA, the CDR3 is TGTGCCAGCAGTCTTCGACTAGCAGCTCCCGGGGAGCTGTTTTTT.

This clonotype was observed a few times. The chain links TRBV27 to TRBJ2-7; tentative D call: TRBD1 (5 bases). The V gene's germline CDR1 is MNHEY and CDR2 SMNVEV (reference sequence). Trimming stripped 6 bases from V and 4 bases from J, with 16 bases between. This CDR3 spans 14 amino acids. CDR3 amino acids: CASSPQGYWYEQYF. The CDR3 DNA is TGTGCCAGCAGCCCTCAGGGCTATTGGTACGAGCAGTACTTC.

This sequence joins TRBV7-9 and TRBJ1-5; D is ambiguous. The CDR3 runs to 17 residues. V gave up 2 bases and J gave up 0 bases, with 14 bases separating them. The V gene's germline CDR1 is SEHNR and CDR2 FQNEAQ (reference sequence). CDR3 in DNA: TGTGCCAGCAGCTTAAATTATTCCGGGAATAGCAATCAGCCCCAGCATTTT. Amino acid sequence: CASSLNYSGNSNQPQHF.

The chain couples TRBV19 to TRBJ2-2; D is perhaps TRBD1 (6 bases). The CDR3 sequence is 15 residues long. Trimming left V 8 bases short and J 0 bases short, with 13 bases between. Germline V gene lookup returns CDR1 LNHDA and CDR2 SQIVND (reference sequence). The CDR3 is CASSMGTPNTGELFF. DNA for the CDR3: TGTGCCAGTTCGATGGGGACACCGAACACCGGGGAGCTGTTTTTT.

Ten or more counts support this clonotype. Here the CDR3 DNA reads TGTGCCAGCAGCTCTGGACTAGCGGGGAGGTTAGGGCAGTACTTC. Its protein product is CASSSGLAGRLGQYF. The rearrangement uses TRBV7-2 and TRBJ2-7, with 12 bases that match TRBD2. CDR1 is SGHTA and CDR2 is FQGNSA in the germline V gene. The J segment lost 9 bases and the V segment lost 4 bases, leaving 10 bases of the junction unmatched. CDR3 length: 15 residues.

This clonotype was observed a handful of times. The chain joins TRBV20-1 to TRBJ2-1, with D perhaps TRBD2 (5 bases). V lost 5 bases to trimming and J lost 8 bases, with 19 bases between them. The CDR3 covers 14 residues. CDR1 and CDR2 from the germline V gene are DFQATT and SNEGSKA (reference sequence). CDR3 DNA sequence: TGCAGTGCTCCCCCGCCGGGGTGGTTGGATGAGCAGTTCTTC. This gives the protein CSAPPPGWLDEQFF.

This clonotype was seen ten or more times. V gene TRBV7-6 combines with J gene TRBJ2-1; D tentatively fits TRBD1 or TRBD2 (5 bases each). The CDR3 loop spans 13 amino acids. Trimming removed 5 bases at V and 5 bases at J, with 10 bases between. The germline gives CDR1 SGHVS, CDR2 FNYEAQ. This CDR3 reads CASSPGRDNEQFF. CDR3 DNA sequence: TGTGCCAGCAGCCCGGGACGTGACAATGAGCAGTTCTTC. Looking up the rest from reference TRBV7-6 and TRBJ2-1 gives the full variable domain: GAGVSQSPRYKVTKRGQDVALRCDPISGHVSLYWYRQALGQGPEFLTYFNYEAQQDKSGLPNDRFSAERPEGSISTLTIQRTEQRDSAMYRCASSPGRDNEQFFGPGTRLTVL.

A note on this clonotype: This clone may be a read error of a much larger clone one base away. The CDR3 protein is CAWGRGGVDTQYF. CDR3 DNA sequence: TGTGCCTGGGGTCGAGGGGGGGTAGATACGCAGTATTTT. The chain couples TRBV30 to TRBJ2-3; D is perhaps TRBD2 (7 bases). CDR1 and CDR2 from the germline V gene are GTSNPN and SVGIG (reference sequence). CDR3 length: 13 amino acids. Trimming took off 5 bases at V and 5 bases at J, with 14 bases between the two ends.